This is a list of T cell receptor beta chains from one sample in a study of blood T cell repertoires in COVID-19. Assay: immunoSEQ multiplex PCR; the TCRdb copy retains only in-frame clones and omits some. Here the sample spans approximately 260,000 clones, approximately 86% being singletons. What was sequenced was peripheral blood. The receptors were sampled from a woman over 75 with active or convalescent COVID-19. CDR3s leave out the opening cysteine and the closing phenylalanine or tryptophan. D genes are given only for firm matches.

D gene,V gene,CDR3 protein
TRBD2,TRBV19,ASSSLLAGGQAGANVLT
TRBD1,TRBV10-1,ASSMGQGDYNEQF
.,TRBV15,ATSTRGVGQPQH
.,TRBV7-8,ASSERGPGNTIY
.,TRBV2,ASSGSWNTGELF
.,TRBV6-5,ASSSQGGEQY
.,TRBV30,AWAIQGGRETQY
.,TRBV28,ASSPGQINTGELF
TRBD1,TRBV2,ASKRGQGGYEQY
TRBD2,TRBV24-1,ATSAPAGRGEDTQY
TRBD2,TRBV2,ASNAGGVTDTQY
TRBD1,TRBV12-3/TRBV12-4,ASSLLGTAEQF
TRBD1,TRBV6-5,ASSYQGVGGYT
.,TRBV7-8,ASSFQVGNEQF
.,TRBV2,ASSERGYTEAF
TRBD2,TRBV5-4,ASSVGLAEITDTQY
.,TRBV4-2,ASSHIDSDTDTQY
.,TRBV28,ASKVSGSRETQY
.,TRBV5-5,ASSFSRSNTEAF
TRBD1,TRBV29-1,SAQDRGIGNTIY
.,TRBV3-1/TRBV3-2,ASSQDGRRKYEQY
.,TRBV7-8,ASSLVTSYNYGYT
.,TRBV19,ASTRGQIEAF
.,TRBV5-6,ASSPKGEAYNSPLH
.,TRBV19,ASTPDISGNTIY
.,TRBV25-1,ASSESGGGNTIY
.,TRBV12-3/TRBV12-4,ASSSGSNQPQH
.,TRBV2,ASSREQGLNTEAF
TRBD1,TRBV29-1,SVAQGAGGYEQY
.,TRBV4-1,ASSQAHRSTTDTQY
TRBD1,TRBV27,ASSLKGAPPYEQY
.,TRBV28,ATTLRDSGTLGSTEAF
TRBD1,TRBV5-1,ASSLGQGTNTEAF
.,TRBV5-1,ASSFEAGRYEQY
TRBD2,TRBV6-6,ASSLRSPSTTSGRNYEQY
.,TRBV25-1,ASSPPHGDTQY
.,TRBV19,ASIGSQDNTEAF
.,TRBV27,ASSSTLRARAYNSPLH
TRBD1,TRBV2,ASHPDRGNSPLH
.,TRBV3-1/TRBV3-2,ASSQVTSEGLANYGYT
TRBD1,TRBV28,ASRATGIWGYT